These 22 T cell receptor beta chains were sequenced from one sample in a study of post-analysis software for immune sequencing data. cDNA libraries of TCR beta carried unique molecular identifiers. TCRdb reprocessed the PCR reads via MiXCR and lists one record per CDR3 protein. The sample lists about 430,000 distinct CDR3 sequences, 30% to 40% occurring once. The study's findings and limits: Compared with controls, patients had more of roughly five TRBV segments, including TRBV5-6, TRBV5-1 and TRBV20-1.

Their antigens remain unidentified. Sequencing input: blood. These receptors all stem from a girl aged 2-10 years with multiple sclerosis.

The chain links TRBV29-1 to TRBJ2-5; TRBD1 agrees at 9 bases. The V gene's germline CDR1 is SQVTM and CDR2 ANQGSEA. V was pared by 1 base and J by 4 bases, with 4 bases of the junction left unmatched. The CDR3 runs 14 residues. Here the CDR3 reads CSVEGTGGRETQYF. As DNA, the CDR3 is TGCAGCGTTGAAGGCACAGGGGGCCGAGAGACCCAGTACTTC.

This clonotype was counted between two and nine times. CDR3 nucleotide sequence: TGCAGTGCCGGGTCTAGGACCCAGTACTTC. Translating gives CSAGSRTQYF. The chain recombines TRBV20-1 with TRBJ2-5, with D unresolved. CDR1 DFQATT and CDR2 SNEGSKA come from the germline V gene (reference sequence). V was shortened by 6 bases and J by 7 bases, with 9 bases between the two germline ends. This CDR3 contains 10 residues.

The table lists this clonotype with a few counts. The gene calls are TRBV27 and TRBJ2-7; TRBD2 might be the D (6 bases). This CDR3 has 13 residues. Trimming shortened V by 4 bases and J by 2 bases, and 9 bases separated the two germline ends. Per the germline V gene, CDR1 is MNHEY and CDR2 is SMNVEV (reference sequence). The CDR3 region is CASSWGGTYEQYF. The CDR3, as DNA: TGTGCCAGCAGTTGGGGCGGGACCTACGAGCAGTACTTC.

A note on this clonotype: Sequence at one end of the junction differs from germline and may be a read error. This chain connects TRBV4-3 to TRBJ2-3, with D possibly TRBD2 on 6 matching bases. Germline CDR1 reads LGHNA; CDR2 reads YSLEER. The CDR3 is 16 residues long. The CDR3 spells CASSLSSAGSTDTQFF. The CDR3 nucleotides are TGCGCCAGCAGCCTTAGTTCGGCGGGGTCCACAGATACGCAGTTTTTT.

At least ten counts were recorded for this clonotype. V gene TRBV29-1 combines with J gene TRBJ2-3, with D maybe TRBD1 (5 bases). V was cut by 5 bases and J by 6 bases, with 27 bases left in between. The germline V gene encodes CDR1 SQVTM and CDR2 ANQGSEA. This CDR3 comprises 17 residues. This CDR3 is CSVRSSFPGKGADTQYF. CDR3 nucleotide sequence: TGCAGCGTTAGGAGTTCGTTCCCTGGAAAAGGGGCGGATACGCAGTATTTT.

Only a few counts were recorded for this clonotype. The J gene is TRBJ2-3, the V gene TRBV6-4, with 8 bases aligning to TRBD1. Germline V gene sequence: CDR1 MRHNA, CDR2 SNTAGT. The V and J ends lost 6 bases and 5 bases, in that order; junction bases with no gene match: 7. The CDR3 totals 14 residues. CDR3 residues: CASSAGQGGDTQYF. The CDR3 coding sequence is TGTGCCAGCAGCGCAGGACAGGGTGGAGATACGCAGTATTTT.

This clonotype was detected a few times. The chain recombines TRBV18 with TRBJ2-1; D may match TRBD1 or TRBD2 (5 bases each). Germline V CDR1 and CDR2: KGHSH, LQKENI. The CDR3 contains 18 residues. The germline V and J ends were trimmed by 0 bases and 8 bases, with 23 bases remaining between them. The CDR3: CASSPPGIRRVLGDEQFF. The CDR3 DNA reads as TGTGCCAGCTCACCACCCGGGATTCGCAGGGTCCTTGGAGATGAGCAGTTCTTC.

The chain has TRBV12-3 or TRBV12-4 and TRBJ2-5, with 13 bases matching TRBD2. The trim removed 6 bases at V and 1 base at J, leaving 5 bases unmatched. The length of the CDR3 is 16 residues. The DNA for the CDR3 is TGTGCCAGCAGGGGACTAGCGGGAAAGGTCCAAGAGACCCAGTACTTC. Its translation is CASRGLAGKVQETQYF.

This chain joins TRBV20-1 and TRBJ2-1; D is unresolved. Looked up from germline, CDR1 is DFQATT and CDR2 is SNEGSKA (reference sequence). Trimming took 6 bases from V and 0 from J, leaving 12 bases between them. The CDR3 is 14 residues long. In DNA form, the CDR3 reads TGCAGTGCAACGGCGGCGTACTCCTACAATGAGCAGTTCTTC. Translation: CSATAAYSYNEQFF.

This clonotype was detected a few times. The rearrangement joins TRBV7-9 to TRBJ2-5, with D unresolved. Germline assignment: CDR1 SEHNR and CDR2 FQNEAQ (reference sequence). V lost 3 bases and J 4 bases, leaving 9 bases between the germline ends. This CDR3 region has 13 residues. The CDR3 sequence is CASSFPEPETQYF. The DNA for the CDR3 is TGTGCCAGCAGCTTTCCGGAGCCAGAGACCCAGTACTTC. The whole variable domain, remainder taken from reference TRBV7-9 and TRBJ2-5, is DTGVSQNPRHKITKRGQNVTFRCDPISEHNRLYWYRQTLGQGPEFLTYFQNEAQLEKSRLLSDRFSAERPKGSFSTLEIQRTEQGDSAMYLCASSFPEPETQYFGPGTRLLVL.

This clonotype was detected a few times. This rearrangement joins TRBV7-2 to TRBJ1-1, with D unresolved. There are 14 residues in the CDR3. V lost 0 bases and J lost 3, with 8 bases in between. Germline V CDR1 and CDR2: SGHTA, FQGNSA. This CDR3 reads CASSLAYEDTEAFF. In DNA form, the CDR3 reads TGTGCCAGCAGCTTAGCGTATGAGGACACTGAAGCTTTCTTT.

The J gene is TRBJ2-5, the V gene TRBV5-1, with TRBD2 matching 9 bases. With V trimmed by 2 bases and J by 0 bases, 2 bases remained unmatched. CDR1 and CDR2 (germline): SGHRS, YFSETQ. CDR3 length: 15 amino acids. This CDR3 is CASSFQRGDQETQYF. CDR3 sequence (DNA): TGCGCCAGCAGCTTCCAGCGGGGGGACCAAGAGACCCAGTACTTC.

The rearrangement uses TRBV12-3 or TRBV12-4 and TRBJ2-7; 11 positions agree with TRBD1. The CDR3 contains 16 residues. V gave up 2 bases and J gave up 1 base; unmatched junction bases: 4. The CDR3 nucleotides read TGTGCCAGCAGTTTAAGCGGGACAGGGGGTTCCTACGAGCAGTACTTC. Its translation: CASSLSGTGGSYEQYF.

This clonotype was observed a single time. The genes are TRBV5-5 and TRBJ2-7; tentative D call: TRBD2 (5 bases). The CDR3 runs 14 residues. In germline, CDR1 is SGHKS, CDR2 YYEKEE (reference sequence). Between the trimmed V and J ends, which lost 7 bases and 0 bases, there was a span of 14 bases. CDR3 protein: CASSGGLASYEQYF. CDR3 sequence (DNA): TGTGCCAGCTCCGGTGGGCTAGCCTCCTACGAGCAGTACTTC.

The chain joins TRBV6-6 to TRBJ1-5, with D possibly being TRBD1 (5 bases). With 5 bases removed from V and 6 bases from J, the gap between germline ends came to 17 bases. Per the germline V gene, CDR1 is MNHNY and CDR2 is SVGAGI (reference sequence). The length of the CDR3 is 15 residues. The CDR3 sequence: CASSPEGQVVQPQHF. DNA for the CDR3: TGTGCCAGCAGTCCCGAGGGGCAGGTCGTTCAGCCCCAGCATTTT.

This chain uses TRBV7-2 with TRBJ1-2, with D maybe TRBD1 (5 bases). V dropped 2 bases and J dropped 7 bases, with 17 bases sitting between them. Germline-derived CDR1 and CDR2 are SGHTA and FQGNSA. This CDR3 spans 15 amino acids. The DNA of the CDR3 is TGTGCCAGCAGCTTAAAGGGAGACAGCGTGGCTGGCTACACCTTC. Its translation: CASSLKGDSVAGYTF.

The chain joins TRBV5-1 to TRBJ2-1; 11 nucleotides align to TRBD2. Germline V gene sequence: CDR1 SGHRS, CDR2 YFSETQ. The CDR3 runs 17 residues. With 5 bases clipped from V and 4 bases from J, the junction kept 11 bases outside the gene matches. Written as DNA, the CDR3 is TGCGCCAGCAGGGGGACCCCGGGACTAGCGGAGTACAATGAGCAGTTCTTC. Translated, it gives CASRGTPGLAEYNEQFF.

The chain uses TRBV10-3 and TRBJ2-7, with TRBD1 matching 7 bases. This CDR3 contains 15 residues. Per germline, CDR1 ENHRY and CDR2 SYGVKD. Unmatched junction bases numbered 12, after V lost 4 bases and J lost 6 bases. The CDR3 nucleotides read TGTGCCATCAGTGGCCCGGACAGGAGAAGTCTCGAGCAGTACTTC. Translated, it gives CAISGPDRRSLEQYF.

DNA of the CDR3: TGTGCCAGCAGTGAAGCGACAGGGGATCAGCCCCAGCATTTT. This gives the protein CASSEATGDQPQHF. The chain joins TRBV2 to TRBJ1-5; 8 bases are a match to TRBD1. The germline V gene has CDR1 SNHLY and CDR2 FYNNEI. CDR3 length: 14 amino acids. Trimming cost V 0 bases and J 5 bases; bases outside gene matches: 0.

Concerning this clonotype itself: A junction end diverges from the germline sequence, so it may reflect a read error. As DNA, the CDR3 is TGCGCCAGCAGCTTTGGGTTTGTAGCGGGAGGATCGGGTTCCTACGAGCAGTACTTC. Encoded protein: CASSFGFVAGGSGSYEQYF. The rearrangement joins TRBV7-2 to TRBJ2-7, with 10 bases lining up with TRBD2. CDR3 size: 19 residues. Looked up from germline, CDR1 is SGHTA and CDR2 is FQGNSA.

The CDR3 region is CAISDVSGSRGGQFF. CDR3 in DNA: TGTGCCATCAGTGACGTTAGCGGGAGTAGGGGTGGGCAGTTCTTC. The chain employs TRBV10-3 and TRBJ2-1, with TRBD2 matching 9 bases. The V segment lost 3 bases and the J segment 12 bases; nucleotides outside the gene matches: 12. CDR3 length equals 15 residues. Germline V CDR1 and CDR2: ENHRY, SYGVKD.

This chain joins TRBV7-8 and TRBJ1-2, with 9 positions matching TRBD1. Per the germline V gene, CDR1 is SGHVS and CDR2 is FQNEAQ. CDR3 length: 16 amino acids. V lost 5 bases and J lost 8; bases outside the gene matches: 15. The CDR3 protein is CASSPKRLGTGSGYTF. CDR3 nucleotides: TGTGCCAGCAGCCCCAAGAGACTCGGGACAGGGTCCGGCTACACCTTC.